This entry features one T cell receptor beta chain sequence. Antigen: not known. It was with 60 Vbeta and 13 Jbeta primers that the PCR ran. Profiled with immunoSEQ multiplex PCR; TCRdb holds only in-frame clones, not every one. The data show about 130,000 clones, about 74% seen once. The sample belongs to a study of cytomegalovirus exposure and HLA in healthy donors. Study-wide context: Within the Caucasian-associated ancestry cluster were roughly 79% of the 398 genotyped donors. Study-wide findings and caveats: HLA alleles showed associations with around 15,000 TCR beta sequences in a later analysis, at a 0.05 false discovery rate.

This clonotype was obtained from a middle-aged man in good health and CMV-seronegative. Sequencing was done on a sample of PBMCs.

CDR3 in amino acids: CASSQDIGQMTYGYTF. The CDR3 DNA follows: TGCGCCAGCAGCCAAGATATAGGACAGATGACCTATGGCTACACCTTC. The V gene is TRBV4-3, the J gene TRBJ1-2; a weak D match, TRBD1 (6 bases). V lost 0 bases to trimming and J lost 4 bases, with 15 bases between them. The germline CDR1 and CDR2 sequences are LGHNA and YSLEER. The length of the CDR3 is 16 residues.